This passage covers 17 T cell receptor beta chains from one sample sequenced in a study of T cells in Graves' hyperthyroidism and ophthalmopathy (dated by TCRdb to about 2019). Library preparation was by multiplex PCR. This sample was sequenced with an Illumina HiSeq 2000. The TCR beta CDR3 regions were amplified from the RNA transcripts. The first round of RT-PCR for the TCR CDR3 was performed with the HTBI primer set and the Qiagen OneStep RT-PCR kit. Using fastp trimming at Q25 and MiXCR clonotype assembly, TCRdb reanalyzed the public sequencing data and kept in-frame beta chains. Rows merge per CDR3 protein into single entries with the most common DNA and genes. Present in this sample are approximately 400,000 distinct CDR3 sequences, 15% to 18% of which were seen just once. The ten top clones hold about 7.7% of the sample. Sequencing used blood. The receptors originated from a young woman with Graves' hyperthyroidism.

This clonotype was recorded at least ten times. V gene TRBV20-1 combines with J gene TRBJ2-7; D is unresolved. V was shortened by 3 bases and J by 6 bases, with 18 bases between the two germline ends. Germline assignment: CDR1 DFQATT and CDR2 SNEGSKA (reference sequence). The CDR3 covers 14 residues. Here the CDR3 DNA reads TGCAGTGCTAGTCAGATACCTTTGCGGATCGAGCAGTACTTC. Protein product: CSASQIPLRIEQYF.

The table lists this clonotype with many counts. The V and J genes are TRBV24-1 and TRBJ1-1; 8 bases match TRBD1. Germline V gene data show CDR1 as KGHDR and CDR2 as SFDVKD. The CDR3 is made up of 13 amino acids. V dropped 7 bases and J dropped 9; count of bases not matched to a gene: 9. The CDR3 sequence: CATSRSQGAQAFF. CDR3 coding DNA: TGTGCCACCAGCCGATCCCAGGGGGCGCAAGCTTTCTTT.

The chain recombines TRBV20-1 with TRBJ2-7; D gene unclear. The V end was cut by 6 bases, the J end by 2 bases, with 14 bases between. This CDR3 has 13 amino acids. Looked up from germline, CDR1 is DFQATT and CDR2 is SNEGSKA (reference sequence). CDR3 sequence reads: CSALTRTAYEQYF. The CDR3 DNA follows: TGCAGTGCCCTTACCCGAACAGCCTACGAGCAGTACTTC.

This clonotype has a handful of counts. The V and J genes are TRBV11-3 and TRBJ2-5; maybe TRBD1 (5 bases). The V end lost 5 bases, the J end lost 0 bases, and 13 bases lay between the germline ends. The length of the CDR3 is 15 residues. In germline, CDR1 is SGHNT, CDR2 YENEEA. The CDR3 coding sequence is TGTGCCAGCAGCCGGGCCCTAGGGGACCAAGAGACCCAGTACTTC. Translated, it gives CASSRALGDQETQYF.

This clonotype was picked up many times. The chain employs TRBV6-1 and TRBJ2-1; 12 bases agree with TRBD2. Trimming cost V 5 bases and J 1 base; bases outside gene matches: 6. CDR3 length: 17 amino acids. Germline-derived CDR1 and CDR2 are MNHNS and SASEGT. The CDR3 is CASSYTGTSGSYNEQFF. The CDR3 nucleotides are TGTGCCAGCAGTTACACAGGGACTAGCGGGTCCTACAATGAGCAGTTCTTC.

This clonotype came up many times. The chain carries TRBV3-1 and TRBJ1-1; TRBD1 matches 8 bases. The CDR3 contains 16 residues. Losses at the gene ends were 2 bases for V and 2 bases for J; bases not matched to a gene: 7. CDR1 is LGHDT, CDR2 YNNKEL, per germline (reference sequence). The CDR3 reads CASSQFGQGRNTEAFF. CDR3 DNA sequence: TGTGCCAGCAGCCAATTTGGACAGGGACGTAACACTGAAGCTTTCTTT.

This clonotype was seen ten or more times. The germline gene is not matched at one end of the junction; a read error may be the cause. V usage is TRBV7-7 and J usage is TRBJ1-5; a possible D gene is TRBD1 (5 bases). This CDR3 contains 13 residues. Germline CDR1 reads SSHAT; CDR2 reads FNYEAQ (reference sequence). CDR3 region: CASSLGQGRPQHF. The CDR3, as DNA: TGTGCTAGCAGCCTTGGGCAGGGTCGGCCCCAGCATTTT. Variable domain in full (rest from reference TRBV7-7 and TRBJ1-5): GAGVSQSPRYKVTKRGQDVTLRCDPISSHATLYWYQQALGQGPEFLTYFNYEAQPDKSGLPSDRFSAERPEGSISTLTIQRTEQRDSAMYRCASSLGQGRPQHFGDGTRLSIL.

This clonotype was observed many times. V gene TRBV29-1 combines with J gene TRBJ1-2; 7 bases line up with TRBD1. V shed 6 bases, J shed 7 bases, and the junction held 5 bases outside the gene matches. This CDR3 region has 11 residues. The V gene's germline CDR1 is SQVTM and CDR2 ANQGSEA. The CDR3 protein is CSVPGGGGYTF. The CDR3 DNA is TGCAGCGTCCCAGGGGGGGGTGGCTACACCTTC.

This clonotype was detected ten times or more. V and J are TRBV2 and TRBJ1-2, with D possibly matching TRBD1 (6 bases). Per the germline V gene, CDR1 is SNHLY and CDR2 is FYNNEI. V dropped 8 bases and J dropped 7 bases, with 20 bases sitting between them. This CDR3 region has 14 residues. CDR3 amino acids: CASGRLRGVSGYTF. DNA of the CDR3: TGTGCCAGCGGACGCCTTAGGGGGGTCAGTGGCTACACCTTC.

This clonotype occurred many times. The chain combines TRBV6-1 with TRBJ2-3; 8 bases line up with TRBD1. The CDR3 is 15 amino acids. Trimming cost V 3 bases and J 3 bases; bases outside gene matches: 5. Germline CDR1 is MNHNS and CDR2 is SASEGT. CDR3 region: CASSDRTGSTDTQYF. Here the CDR3 DNA reads TGTGCCAGCAGTGATAGGACAGGGAGTACAGATACGCAGTATTTT.

This clonotype was detected many times. This chain joins TRBV6-1 and TRBJ2-7; D unresolved. Per germline, CDR1 MNHNS and CDR2 SASEGT. The V and J ends lost 3 bases and 4 bases respectively, with 7 bases between them. This CDR3 has 12 amino acids. CDR3 sequence reads: CASSDFEYEQYF. The DNA for the CDR3 is TGTGCCAGCAGTGACTTCGAATACGAGCAGTACTTC.

This clonotype has ten or more counts. V usage is TRBV6-1 and J usage is TRBJ2-5, with 7 bases fitting TRBD1. CDR1 MNHNS and CDR2 SASEGT come from the germline V gene. The CDR3 loop spans 15 amino acids. The junction had 14 bases not matched to a gene; V was cut back by 8 bases and J by 5 bases. CDR3 coding DNA: TGTGCCAGCGGCCCGGGACAGCCAAGGTGGGAGACCCAGTACTTC. Translating it yields CASGPGQPRWETQYF.

This clonotype was picked up a small number of times. The chain carries TRBV9 and TRBJ1-4; 12 bases fit TRBD1. Germline assignment: CDR1 SGDLS and CDR2 YYNGEE. Unmatched junction bases numbered 5, after V lost 0 bases and J lost 8 bases. The CDR3 contains 16 residues. DNA of the CDR3: TGTGCCAGCAGCGTAGGGGACAGGGGGCTTCGAGAAAAACTGTTTTTT. Its protein is CASSVGDRGLREKLFF.

The chain employs TRBV18 and TRBJ1-1; D is ambiguous. CDR3 length: 14 residues. Germline CDR1 reads KGHSH; CDR2 reads LQKENI. V shed 2 bases and J shed 0 bases, with 7 bases lying between them. CDR3 residues: CASSPGGMNTEAFF. The CDR3 region has the DNA TGTGCCAGCTCACCAGGCGGGATGAACACTGAAGCTTTCTTT.

The table lists this clonotype with a few counts. V and J are TRBV10-3 and TRBJ2-1; D is uncertain. Germline-derived CDR1 and CDR2 are ENHRY and SYGVKD. There are 16 residues in the CDR3. Trimming took 1 base from V and 5 from J, leaving 15 bases between them. The CDR3 DNA is TGTGCCATCAGTGAGTTCAAGACCCGAGAGGACAATGAGCAGTTCTTC. It yields the protein CAISEFKTREDNEQFF.

This clonotype was detected ten times or more. The chain combines TRBV5-1 with TRBJ1-5; TRBD1 matches at 12 bases. The CDR3 has 16 amino acids. The V and J ends lost 0 bases and 6 bases, in that order; junction bases with no gene match: 4. Germline-derived CDR1 and CDR2 are SGHRS and YFSETQ. CDR3 loop: CASSLAGTGGGQPQHF. The CDR3 DNA reads TGCGCCAGCAGCTTGGCGGGGACAGGGGGCGGTCAGCCCCAGCATTTT.

The chain couples TRBV28 to TRBJ2-1, with 7 bases matching TRBD2. Looked up from germline, CDR1 is MDHEN and CDR2 is SYDVKM. The CDR3 is 16 residues long. With 5 bases clipped from V and 1 base from J, the junction kept 8 bases outside the gene matches. DNA for the CDR3: TGTGCCAGCAGTCTAAGAAGCGGGATGTCCTACAATGAGCAGTTCTTC. Translating it yields CASSLRSGMSYNEQFF.